Included here is one TCR beta chain sequence, with context. What it recognizes is unknown. Using its own MiXCR run on the 5' RACE reads, TCRdb lists one record per CDR3 protein. The sample yields approximately 94,000 distinct CDR3 sequences, just under 6% seen once. This entry comes from a study of identical twins. Study-wide points: Diverse VJ usage suggested most zero-insertion clonotypes were not invariant T cells. Twins' excess sharing was less marked for out-of-frame beta sequences. Twins shared out-of-frame alpha sequences with excess low generation probability.

In every case, the donor was a healthy Caucasian. The source material was memory T cells sorted from blood. This sequence was found in a woman between 45 and 60 years old in good health.

CDR3 sequence: CASSQQQGVNSPLHF. The DNA of the CDR3 is TGTGCCAGCAGCCAACAACAGGGGGTTAATTCACCCCTCCACTTT. The genes are TRBV5-4 and TRBJ1-6, with 8 bases aligning to TRBD1. With V trimmed by 4 bases and J by 6 bases, 6 bases remained unmatched. There are 15 residues in the CDR3. Per the germline V gene, CDR1 is SGHNT and CDR2 is YYREEE (reference sequence).